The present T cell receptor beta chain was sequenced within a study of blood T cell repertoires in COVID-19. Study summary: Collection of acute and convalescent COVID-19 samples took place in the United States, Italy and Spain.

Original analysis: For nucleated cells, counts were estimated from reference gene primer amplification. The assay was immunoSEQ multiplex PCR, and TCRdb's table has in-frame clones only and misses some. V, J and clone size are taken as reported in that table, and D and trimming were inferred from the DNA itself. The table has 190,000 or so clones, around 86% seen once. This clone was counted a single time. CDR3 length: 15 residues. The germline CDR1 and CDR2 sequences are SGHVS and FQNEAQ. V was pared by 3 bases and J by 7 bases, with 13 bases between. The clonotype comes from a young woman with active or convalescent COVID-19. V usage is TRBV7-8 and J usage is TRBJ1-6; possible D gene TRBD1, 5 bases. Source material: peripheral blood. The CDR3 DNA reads TGTGCCAGCAGCTTGGGGGACTTGCCAAATTCACCCCTCCACTTT. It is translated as CASSLGDLPNSPLHF.